A single sample gave rise to the 24 T cell receptor beta chains below, sequenced in a study of blood T cell repertoires in COVID-19 (dated by TCRdb to between 2020 and 2021). The method behind the library was the immunoSEQ multiplex PCR assay. TCRdb provides this immuneACCESS table in a form limited to in-frame rearrangements. Some clones are lacking; in checked studies, under half of them reflect an unresolved V gene, and why the rest are absent is not known. The sample has roughly 200,000 clones on record, 94% of them singletons. The ten top clones hold approximately 0.69% of the sample. Input material: peripheral blood. These receptors originate from a man aged 25 to 40 with COVID-19, enrolled during active disease.

This CDR3 reads CASSLTGDSPLHF. The CDR3 coding sequence is TGTGCCAGCAGCCTTACAGGGGACTCACCCCTCCACTTT. V gene TRBV6-5 combines with J gene TRBJ1-6; 7 bases match TRBD1. The CDR3 length is 13 residues. The junction had 6 bases not matched to a gene; V was cut back by 6 bases and J by 10 bases. The germline CDR1 and CDR2 sequences are MNHEY and SVGAGI.

This clone was seen a single time. The rearrangement joins TRBV6-5 to TRBJ1-1; maybe TRBD1 (5 bases). CDR1 and CDR2 (germline): MNHEY, SVGAGI. The CDR3 runs 14 residues. V lost 7 bases to trimming and J lost 4 bases, with 16 bases between them. The CDR3, as DNA: TGTGCCAGCAACGCCCCGGGCAGGGTCACTGAAGCTTTCTTT. Translated: CASNAPGRVTEAFF.

J is TRBJ1-6 and V is TRBV3-1 (or the pseudogene TRBV3-2); TRBD1 matches 9 bases. The germline CDR1 and CDR2 sequences are LGHDT and YNNKEL (reference sequence). There are 15 residues in the CDR3. V lost 3 bases, J lost 7 bases, and 4 bases stayed unmatched. The DNA of the CDR3 is TGTGCCAGCAGCCACCGAGGACAGGGGAATTCACCCCTCCACTTT. Translating gives CASSHRGQGNSPLHF.

The chain carries TRBV18 and TRBJ2-1; 12 bases agree with TRBD2. With V trimmed by 0 bases and J by 5 bases, 8 bases remained unmatched. This CDR3 is 18 amino acids long. The germline V gene encodes CDR1 KGHSH and CDR2 LQKENI. The CDR3 DNA sequence: TGTGCCAGCTCACCACCGGTTTCACTAGCGGGGGGCCACAATGAGCAGTTCTTC. It yields the protein CASSPPVSLAGGHNEQFF.

The chain joins TRBV7-6 to TRBJ2-1, with 9 bases lining up with TRBD1. Germline CDR1 is SGHVS and CDR2 is FNYEAQ. This CDR3 region has 15 residues. The J segment lost 5 bases and the V segment lost 1 base, leaving 3 bases of the junction unmatched. CDR3 amino acids: CASSLVGTGNNEQFF. The CDR3 DNA is TGTGCCAGCAGCTTAGTGGGGACAGGGAACAATGAGCAGTTCTTC.

V and J are TRBV3-1 (or the pseudogene TRBV3-2) and TRBJ1-2; the match to TRBD1 covers 8 bases. This CDR3 has 14 amino acids. CDR1 and CDR2 (germline): LGHDT, YNNKEL (reference sequence). V lost 6 bases and J lost 4; bases outside the gene matches: 7. CDR3 residues: CASSGDRSGYGYTF. CDR3 in DNA: TGTGCCAGCAGTGGGGACAGGTCTGGCTATGGCTACACCTTC.

This chain uses TRBV13 with TRBJ2-5; 8 nucleotides line up with TRBD1. CDR1 is PRHDT, CDR2 FYEKMQ, per germline (reference sequence). J was trimmed by 2 bases and V by 8 bases; bases with no gene match: 7. This CDR3 comprises 14 residues. The CDR3 DNA reads as TGTGCCAGCGGGACCAGGGGGCGGCAAGAGACCCAGTACTTC. This gives the protein CASGTRGRQETQYF.

J is TRBJ1-1 and V is TRBV27, with TRBD1 as a possible D gene (6 bases). The CDR3 spans 13 residues. V was cut by 5 bases and J by 4 bases, with 11 bases left in between. In germline, CDR1 is MNHEY, CDR2 SMNVEV (reference sequence). CDR3 sequence reads: CASSAQGFTEAFF. The CDR3 nucleotides are TGTGCCAGCAGTGCGCAGGGGTTCACTGAAGCTTTCTTT.

This clone was seen once. Germline is not matched at one junction end, which may reflect a read error. The rearrangement links TRBV3-1 (or the pseudogene TRBV3-2) to TRBJ2-7, with D perhaps matching TRBD1 (6 bases). Germline-derived CDR1 and CDR2 are LGHDT and YNNKEL (reference sequence). CDR3 length: 12 amino acids. CDR3 sequence reads: CASSQESRGKRF. The CDR3 DNA is TGTGCCAGCAGCCAAGAGTCCAGGGGTAAGAGATTC.

This chain uses TRBV18 with TRBJ1-1; 11 bases fit TRBD1. The CDR3 has 14 residues. V trimming: 6 bases; J trimming: 3 bases; junction bases outside the gene matches: 3. Germline V gives CDR1 KGHSH, CDR2 LQKENI. The chain's CDR3 is CASSGTGGYTEAFF. For the CDR3, the DNA is TGTGCCAGCTCGGGGACAGGGGGTTACACTGAAGCTTTCTTT.

This clone has a single count. This chain uses TRBV25-1 with TRBJ1-2, with TRBD1 identical over 7 bases. This CDR3 region has 16 residues. Trimming took 4 bases from V and 4 from J; bases not matched to a gene: 12. Germline-derived CDR1 and CDR2 are MGHDK and SYGVNS. DNA for the CDR3: TGTGCCAGCAGTGGGGCCAGGGACAGCGGAGCCTATGGCTACACCTTC. It yields the protein CASSGARDSGAYGYTF.

The chain combines TRBV9 with TRBJ2-1; 10 bases agree with TRBD2. V was clipped by 4 bases and J by 5 bases; unmatched bases: 6. The CDR3 covers 15 residues. The V gene's germline CDR1 is SGDLS and CDR2 YYNGEE. CDR3 residues: CASSSYSGGNNEQFF. For the CDR3, the DNA is TGTGCCAGCAGCTCTTATAGCGGGGGGAACAATGAGCAGTTCTTC.

The gene calls are TRBV25-1 and TRBJ1-3; D not certain. The germline gives CDR1 MGHDK, CDR2 SYGVNS. The CDR3 consists of 11 residues. Trimming shortened V by 8 bases and J by 5 bases, and 7 bases separated the two germline ends. The DNA for the CDR3 is TGTGCCAGCCAAATCCGAAACACCATATATTTT. Amino acid sequence: CASQIRNTIYF.

J is TRBJ2-2 and V is TRBV9; D call uncertain. Trimming stripped 4 bases from V and 4 bases from J, with 11 bases between. Per the germline V gene, CDR1 is SGDLS and CDR2 is YYNGEE. This CDR3 has 14 amino acids. This CDR3 reads CASSPAYSTGELFF. The CDR3 bases are TGTGCCAGCAGCCCCGCTTACAGCACCGGGGAGCTGTTTTTT.

The chain is built from TRBV28 and TRBJ1-2, with D uncertain. CDR1 and CDR2 from the germline V gene are MDHEN and SYDVKM. V was pared by 5 bases and J by 4 bases, with 23 bases between. CDR3 length: 17 amino acids. CDR3 nucleotides: TGTGCCAGCAGTGGAAACGCGGGTGGAGGAGCTATCTATGGCTACACCTTC. This codes for CASSGNAGGGAIYGYTF.

The chain couples TRBV5-4 to TRBJ2-5; D may be TRBD2 (6 bases). The CDR3 consists of 18 residues. The germline V gene encodes CDR1 SGHNT and CDR2 YYREEE (reference sequence). The germline V and J ends were trimmed by 4 bases and 0 bases, with 22 bases remaining between them. The CDR3 region has the DNA TGTGCCAGCAGCCACACGAAGGGACTCAACCTGAACCAAGAGACCCAGTACTTC. Translated: CASSHTKGLNLNQETQYF.

The J gene is TRBJ1-1, the V gene TRBV7-9; D is ambiguous. There are 13 residues in the CDR3. Germline assignment: CDR1 SEHNR and CDR2 FQNEAQ (reference sequence). V gave up 0 bases and J gave up 7 bases, with 9 bases separating them. This CDR3 is CASSLARNGEAFF. The CDR3 nucleotides read TGTGCCAGCAGCTTAGCCAGGAACGGTGAAGCTTTCTTT.

This rearrangement joins TRBV27 to TRBJ1-5, with TRBD1 matching over 8 bases. Germline V gene data show CDR1 as MNHEY and CDR2 as SMNVEV (reference sequence). The CDR3 covers 14 residues. V was pared by 8 bases and J by 1 base, with 4 bases of the junction left unmatched. This CDR3 is CASSQGESNQPQHF. The CDR3 nucleotides read TGTGCCAGCTCACAGGGGGAGAGCAATCAGCCCCAGCATTTT.

This clone has a single count. The rearrangement joins TRBV23-1 to TRBJ2-1; D might be TRBD1 (5 bases). TRBV23-1 is designated an ORF whose function remains uncertain. The CDR3 consists of 16 residues. V lost 7 bases to trimming and J lost 1 base, with 17 bases between them. In DNA form, the CDR3 reads TGCGCCAGCACCCCAGGCGCAGGGCGGTCCTACAATGAGCAGTTCTTC. Its protein product is CASTPGAGRSYNEQFF.

The rearrangement links TRBV6-4 to TRBJ2-1; 8 bases are a match to TRBD2. The CDR3 is made up of 15 amino acids. CDR1 and CDR2 (germline): MRHNA, SNTAGT. Trimming cost V 0 bases and J 5 bases; bases outside gene matches: 3. CDR3 loop: CASSDSTGGHNEQFF. Here the CDR3 DNA reads TGTGCCAGCAGTGACTCGACGGGGGGGCACAATGAGCAGTTCTTC.

This chain joins TRBV30 and TRBJ2-1; D is possibly TRBD2 (6 bases). CDR3 length equals 15 residues. Germline CDR1 reads GTSNPN; CDR2 reads SVGIG (reference sequence). Trimming took 0 bases from V and 5 from J, leaving 14 bases between them. The CDR3 region is CAWSVRGGLDNEQFF. For the CDR3, the DNA is TGTGCCTGGAGTGTACGAGGAGGGTTGGACAATGAGCAGTTCTTC.

The chain recombines TRBV19 with TRBJ1-5; D is uncertain. Trimming took off 4 bases at V and 5 bases at J, with 9 bases between the two ends. Germline CDR1 reads LNHDA; CDR2 reads SQIVND (reference sequence). This CDR3 is built from 13 residues. The CDR3 nucleotides read TGTGCCAGTAGTACCACGGCGGATCAGCCCCAGCATTTT. Protein: CASSTTADQPQHF.

This chain joins TRBV29-1 and TRBJ1-1; a weak D match, TRBD1 (6 bases). V lost 6 bases to trimming and J lost 4 bases, with 9 bases between them. From germline, CDR1 is SQVTM and CDR2 ANQGSEA. The CDR3 consists of 11 residues. The CDR3 bases are TGCAGCGTAGGGGGGGTCACTGAAGCTTTCTTT. Residues: CSVGGVTEAFF.

V and J are TRBV27 and TRBJ2-1; D gene uncertain. Germline CDR1 MNHEY, CDR2 SMNVEV (reference sequence). Between the trimmed V and J ends, which lost 6 bases and 9 bases, there was a span of 12 bases. This CDR3 has 12 residues. As DNA, the CDR3 is TGTGCCAGCAGAATCCTATCTGGTGAGCAGTTCTTC. Amino acid sequence: CASRILSGEQFF.